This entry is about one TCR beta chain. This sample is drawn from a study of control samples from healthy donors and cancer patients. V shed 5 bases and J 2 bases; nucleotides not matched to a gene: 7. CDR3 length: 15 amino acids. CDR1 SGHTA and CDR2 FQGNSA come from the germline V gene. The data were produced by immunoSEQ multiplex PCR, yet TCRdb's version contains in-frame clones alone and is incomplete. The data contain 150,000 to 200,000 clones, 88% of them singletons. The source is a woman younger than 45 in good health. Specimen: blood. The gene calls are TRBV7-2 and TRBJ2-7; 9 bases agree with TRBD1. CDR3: CASSPGTGSTYEQYF. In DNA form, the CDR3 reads TGTGCCAGCAGCCCCGGGACAGGGAGTACCTACGAGCAGTACTTC.